This T cell receptor beta chain was identified during a study of cytomegalovirus exposure and HLA in healthy donors (dated 2017 in TCRdb). About the study as a whole: An earlier analysis of 550 to 700 of the donors reported roughly 270 Gb of sequence data and some 120 million unique TCR beta sequences from about 180 million T cells. An earlier analysis of around 580 of the donors used high-throughput TCR beta sequencing to judge whether each TCR beta V gene segment behaved as functional or pseudogenic. The number of typed donors differed by locus: about 629-630 for A, B, C, DRB1 and DQB1; about 520 for DQA1; fewer than 610 for DPA1; and some 450 for DPB1. A later genetic analysis used genome-wide SNP genotypes for about three fifths of the 666 donors, treating that subset as a discovery cohort. Donor age, sex, ethnicity and CMV serostatus were compiled alongside the repertoire data. The genetic ancestry cluster associated with self-reported Caucasian donors included 70% to 85% of the approximately 400 genotyped donors. About 330 gigabases of sequencing data and around 88 million unique TCR sequences made up an early release that covered approximately 700 HLA-typed donors. In the later analysis, no new phenotypic data were used to find candidate immune exposures; instead, reliance was placed on TCR beta sequences and their occurrence across donors. To predict cytomegalovirus infection status, the study brought together high-throughput TCR immunosequencing, statistical association of individual TCRs with disease status, and machine learning. On average, roughly 250,000 unique TCR beta nucleotide sequences were sequenced per donor among a few hundred genotyped donors of the cohort, with 15% to 20% of those sequences being non-productive. Using immunosequencing, the study profiled T cell repertoires from approximately 700 subjects and related those repertoires to cytomegalovirus serostatus. Along with the roughly 670-subject first cohort, a separate validation cohort of over a hundred different subjects was used. All discovery cohort repertoires had been generated on a single sequencing platform. The study aimed to test whether signatures of past pathogen exposure could be identified by cataloging public T cell receptors. In a later analysis, previously published TCR beta repertoires from about 670 donors were re-analyzed and high-resolution HLA genotyping was added so that TCR occurrence patterns could be studied. HLA typing covered class I and class II loci at four-digit resolution. Because of strong linkage in the cohort, five DR-DQ haplotypes were treated as single units for association and clustering. The research as a whole found: When HLA alleles, especially DR and DQ, strongly co-occurred, TCR associations were difficult to assign to individual alleles. In an earlier analysis of about 600 of the donors, most TCR beta V segments appeared in productive rearrangements about 87% or about 30% of the time, broadly matching IMGT annotations. A later genetic analysis associated a missense DCLRE1C variant with V-gene and J-gene trimming of TCR beta chains, and an independent cohort replicated the association. A group of highly shared sequence variants was considered likely to be a technical artifact of the sequencing pipeline. Correlated functional status among segregating V segments might be attributable to linkage disequilibrium, but an unknown experimental factor could not be ruled out. In a later analysis, most CMV-associated TCR beta chains were found to appear HLA-restricted, with HLA associations seemingly driven largely by CMV exposure. A further reported finding was that TCR beta sequences accurately predicted the HLA-A and HLA-B alleles for most subjects in the first cohort. Because some donors lacked HLA typing at each locus, the association tests relied only on the typed subset. Some IMGT-functional V segments, including TRBV6-2 and TRBV6-3, could not be told apart with the 87-base-pair reads, so those segments were excluded. The authors suggested that the approach could potentially be extended to other disease states and immunological phenotypes. The classifier was reported to diagnose cytomegalovirus status with high specificity and sensitivity in both the original cohort and the validation cohort. In a later analysis, some 17,000 TCR beta sequences were associated with specific HLA alleles at a false discovery rate of 0.05. In a later analysis, HLA-associated TCR beta chains showed more clonal expansion and lower generation probabilities than non-associated chains that were equally common. According to a later analysis, parvovirus B19, influenza, CMV and Epstein-Barr virus appeared linked to several top co-occurrence clusters. While some public TCRs were present in many individuals, most TCR sequences turned up only very rarely across donors. A later genetic analysis reported fewer N-insertions in productive TCRs among donors in an Asian-associated ancestry cluster than the 666-donor mean. CMV serostatus was the only immune exposure information available for the cohort. Sequencing depth was assumed to be roughly uniform across donors in the presence/absence analyses, though that assumption may not hold. According to a later analysis, TCR association rates differed among HLA loci, with DRB1 alleles showing the most associated TCRs and HLA-C alleles showing the fewest. This cohort had only TCR beta chains sequenced, and the lack of alpha or paired-chain data limited which features could be detected. A total of 164 TCR beta chains were listed by the study as associated with cytomegalovirus. The earlier analysis of about 600 of the donors excluded approximately 17 rarely observed V segments, including chromosome 9 orphons, because counts were too low. A few of the identified cytomegalovirus-associated TCR beta chains were confirmed in vitro to be specific for cytomegalovirus antigens.

Preparation of the library involved the immunoSEQ multiplex PCR assay. For the multiplex PCR, a mixture combining 60 forward primers for TCR Vbeta segments and 13 reverse primers for TCR Jbeta segments was used. A multiplex PCR assay on genomic DNA amplified the CDR3 region of rearranged TCR beta genes. Amplified TCR beta libraries were sequenced as 87-base-pair reads on the Illumina HiSeq System. Turning to the authors' computational methods: In a later analysis, tens of millions of unique TCR beta chains were counted across the roughly 670 repertoires, and roughly 9.9 million of these chains were shared by at least two donors. Raw reads were error-corrected and collapsed into unique sequences with a nearest-neighbor algorithm that merged closely related sequences to remove PCR and sequencing errors. To assign V, D and J gene segments, CDR3 sequences were aligned to IMGT reference sequences. For a sequence to be retained, a match of at least six nucleotides to both a V gene segment and a J gene segment was required. A rearrangement counted as productive if the CDR3 had no stop codons and remained in frame with V and J, and every other rearrangement counted as non-productive. Following IMGT convention, CDR3 was defined as the stretch from the second conserved V-encoded cysteine up to the conserved J-encoded phenylalanine. The earlier analysis of roughly 590 of the donors excluded any sequence lacking an unambiguous match to a single V gene segment. In an earlier analysis of roughly 600 of the donors, a V segment was called functional when productive rearrangements were above 56.7%, and segregating when the standard deviation between donors exceeded 5%. To diagnose cytomegalovirus status from the catalog of TCR beta chain sequences, a statistical classification framework was built. In a later analysis, V and J genes were assigned by comparing TCR nucleotide sequences against IMGT/GENE-DB human TR gene sequences. A later analysis assigned CDR3 sequences and most-parsimonious VDJ recombination scenarios with the TCRdist pipeline. A later analysis defined each TCR beta chain by its CDR3 amino acid sequence plus V-gene family, and excluded reads lacking a unique V-gene family. A later analysis removed nearly 600 highly shared, low-generation-probability nucleotide sequences to deal with suspected cross-contamination and a sequencing artifact. In a later analysis, a clonal expansion index was calculated for each public chain from normalized within-repertoire ranks of inferred template counts. A later analysis computed generation probabilities with a VDJ recombination model fitted to out-of-frame rearrangements, and checked the results against IGoR. Hypergeometric tests were used in a later analysis to score TCR-TCR, TCR-HLA and TCR-CMV co-occurrence, with a repertoire-size bias correction applied to the TCR pairs. False discovery rates were estimated in a later analysis by permuting HLA or CMV assignments 20 times. A later analysis grouped co-occurring TCRs with DBSCAN, adding TCRdist sequence similarity when clustering within HLA-allele-positive subsets. Co-occurrence clustering excluded repertoires with fewer than 30,000 or more than 120,000 public chains, plus five with anomalous nucleotide sharing. TCRdb took this table from immuneACCESS and kept in-frame rearrangements with V and J called. Such tables lack part of the clones; where checked against another copy, unresolved V genes explain under half of the gap, and the rest is unexplained. V and J calls and clone size come straight from that table; D and trimming were deduced from the DNA. Counted in this sample were approximately 90,000 clones; under 85% of them appeared once. The ten largest clones capture about 2.1% of the sample.

The cohort comprised 670 or so healthy bone marrow donors. At the time of sampling, all cohort members were nominally healthy, though unrecorded immune exposures were likely present. The donor tested CMV seronegative and was one of the 352 seronegative cohort members. A peripheral blood sample was collected from each donor, and TCR beta sequencing was performed on peripheral blood mononuclear cells. Genomic DNA was extracted from the blood cell samples with the Qiagen DNeasy Blood Extraction Kit. A note on this clone: Its specific antigen is unknown. It has no much larger one-base neighbor in the sample; base qualities were not kept.

The CDR3 goes from the cysteine to the phenylalanine over 12 residues. Only the CDR3 DNA is retained, 36 bases long and in frame from the first base. The CDR1 and CDR2 encoded by the germline V gene (reference sequence) are SGHNT and YYREEE. V lost 6 bases and J lost 2 bases; the stretch between them is 8 bases long. This clonotype originated in a boy between 10 and 17 years old in good health and CMV-seronegative. What was sequenced was PBMCs. The chain couples TRBV5-4 to TRBJ1-2, with no reliable assignment of the D segment. The CDR3 reads as follows: CASTNRNYGYTF. DNA sequence: TGTGCCAGCACGAATCGGAACTATGGCTACACCTTC.